The 5 T cell receptor beta chains listed next were all sequenced from one sample in a study of T-cell reconstitution after alpha-beta-depleted transplantation in children. Unique molecular identifiers tagged the TCRbeta library. TCRdb re-analysed the PCR reads in MiXCR, keeping a single row per CDR3 protein. This sample yields hundreds of thousands of distinct CDR3 sequences, of which 11% are seen a single time; roughly 27% belongs to the top ten. The specimen comprised PBMCs, sampled before TCRalphabeta/CD19-depleted stem cell transplant. Receptors originate from a child younger than two with acute myeloid leukemia, due to receive a stem cell transplant.

This clonotype was picked up many times. The V and J genes are TRBV20-1 and TRBJ2-1; D remains unclear. CDR1 is DFQATT and CDR2 is SNEGSKA in the germline V gene (reference sequence). The CDR3 is 11 residues long. Trimming stripped 0 bases from V and 12 bases from J, with 9 bases between. In DNA, the CDR3 is TGCAGTGCTAGAGATTCGGCTGCGCAGTTCTTC. This sequence encodes CSARDSAAQFF.

This clonotype was seen repeatedly, ten times or more. The CDR3 sequence is CSARDSGAANEQFF. The CDR3 coding sequence is TGCAGTGCTAGAGATTCGGGAGCGGCCAATGAGCAGTTCTTC. J is TRBJ2-1 and V is TRBV20-1; possible D gene TRBD2, 6 bases. Germline loops: CDR1 DFQATT, CDR2 SNEGSKA (reference sequence). V gave up 0 bases and J gave up 6 bases, with 12 bases separating them. This CDR3 is 14 amino acids long.

This clonotype was seen at least ten times. This chain connects TRBV20-1 to TRBJ2-7; D remains unclear. The CDR3 totals 13 residues. Per the germline V gene, CDR1 is DFQATT and CDR2 is SNEGSKA (reference sequence). V lost 7 bases, J lost 6 bases, and 19 bases lay in between. This chain's CDR3 is CSVPRSESAEQYF. Here the CDR3 DNA reads TGCAGTGTCCCCAGGTCGGAATCCGCCGAGCAGTACTTC.

In its sample, this clonotype was seen many times. The junction and the germline gene differ at one end; a read error may be behind it. The chain has TRBV20-1 and TRBJ1-2; 7 positions match TRBD1. The CDR3 spans 12 residues. Germline V gene lookup returns CDR1 DFQATT and CDR2 SNEGSKA (reference sequence). Written as DNA, the CDR3 is TGCACTGCTTCGGACAGGATCTATGGCTACACCTTC. Translating it yields CTASDRIYGYTF.

The J gene is TRBJ2-5, the V gene TRBV19; 9 bases line up with TRBD2. V lost 1 base to trimming and J lost 3 bases; unmatched junction nucleotides: 12. CDR3 length: 18 amino acids. Germline-derived CDR1 and CDR2 are LNHDA and SQIVND (reference sequence). DNA for the CDR3: TGTGCCAGTAGTATAGTGGCTAGCGGGGATCCTGGTAAAGAGACCCAGTACTTC. It codes for CASSIVASGDPGKETQYF.